A selection of T cell receptor beta chains follows, all from one sample in a study of blood T cell repertoires in COVID-19. Assay: immunoSEQ multiplex PCR; the TCRdb copy retains only in-frame clones and omits some. Among around 370,000 clones listed, 88% were seen once. The sequenced sample was PBMCs or T cells enriched from blood (not recorded which). All receptors come from a woman aged 18-35 years who had recovered from COVID-19. CDR3s leave out the opening cysteine and the closing phenylalanine or tryptophan. The order of the fields is V gene, J gene, clone size, CDR3 protein. Part of the rows lack a size; the others show once, few, many or a class for expanded clones.

TRBV5-1	TRBJ2-1	.	ASSPPMVAGGYNEQF
TRBV28	TRBJ1-2	few	ASTVIPAGVYGYT
TRBV27	TRBJ1-1	.	ASSLSRGNTEAF
TRBV5-1	TRBJ2-4	.	ASSLSGHENIQY
TRBV4-2	TRBJ1-1	few	ASSQDVPWRDTEAF
TRBV9	TRBJ2-3	once	ASSVGTGYTDTQY
TRBV4-1	TRBJ1-5	few	ASSQRTGDYQPQH
TRBV7-6	TRBJ1-3	.	ASSINRARSGNTIY
TRBV24-1	TRBJ2-1	.	ATSDSLAGGFNEQF
TRBV10-1	TRBJ2-7	.	ASSGRDREKISEQY
TRBV7-9	TRBJ2-5	.	ATSGGPQETQY
TRBV7-9	TRBJ1-2	.	ASSFVDRGPYGYT
TRBV5-1	TRBJ2-7	once	ASSLQPDEQY
TRBV11-3	TRBJ1-3	once	ASSFRGQAGNTIY
TRBV5-1	TRBJ1-1	.	ASSLEGRTRQNTEAF
TRBV6-2/TRBV6-3	TRBJ2-7	.	ASSYHPGAYEQY
TRBV10-3	TRBJ1-4	.	ASRSDRENEKLF
TRBV12-5	TRBJ2-3	.	ASGWASSTDTQY
TRBV21-1	TRBJ2-7	.	ASSKGGGLGYEQY
TRBV5-4	TRBJ1-3	once	ASSLDDLETY
TRBV6-5	TRBJ2-2	.	ASSRGQGATGELF
TRBV11-2	TRBJ1-4	.	ASSTGQGAHSLSEKLF
TRBV7-8	TRBJ2-3	.	ASSLRASAGVTDTQY
TRBV24-1	TRBJ2-1	.	ATSDVTGGAYNEQF
TRBV11-1	TRBJ2-2	once	ASSLPRDRAGELF
TRBV28	TRBJ1-2	.	ASGHRDRGLGAAYGYT
TRBV28	TRBJ1-2	.	ASSLRGNYGYT
TRBV11-2	TRBJ2-2	.	ASLTSGVNTGELF
TRBV9	TRBJ2-6	.	ASSEGRGMTGANVLT
TRBV5-1	TRBJ2-2	.	ASSLVETSLANTGELF
TRBV14	TRBJ2-1	.	ASSLRTSGYNEQF
TRBV28	TRBJ2-5	.	ASTIMVVGQETQY
TRBV7-9	TRBJ1-2	few	ASNHMTGYGYT
TRBV27	TRBJ1-5	.	ASSWDSHSNQPQH
TRBV19	TRBJ1-6	.	ASSILFAGESPLH
TRBV19	TRBJ2-1	.	ASTVALAGEQF
TRBV30	TRBJ2-7	.	AWSVTGGPYEQY
TRBV28	TRBJ1-6	.	ASSTLQGLGSPLH
TRBV5-1	TRBJ1-3	.	ASSLGTGSGNTIY
TRBV19	TRBJ2-3	.	ASSIDPDITDTQY
TRBV3-1/TRBV3-2	TRBJ2-5	.	ASSQPERGLYQETQY